These 30 T cell receptor beta chains were sequenced from one sample in a study of T cell responses to AZD1222 COVID-19 vaccine (dated by TCRdb to the early 2020s). The library relied on the immunoSEQ multiplex PCR assay. TCRdb stores this immuneACCESS table with in-frame sequences only. Part of the clones is absent; in the studies checked, under half of the shortfall reflects unresolved V genes, and no reason is known for the rest. Present in this sample are about 97,000 clones, 70% to 90% of which were seen just once. Less than 3% of the sample is in the top ten clones. The time point label for this specimen denotes: baseline before first vaccination. This specimen consisted of peripheral blood, obtained on day 0 of AZD1222 vaccination. These TCRs come from an adult in good health.

The V gene is TRBV10-1, the J gene TRBJ1-1; the D gene is possibly TRBD1 (5 bases). The CDR3 spans 14 residues. Germline lookup yields CDR1 WNHNN and CDR2 SYGVQD (reference sequence). V gave up 6 bases and J gave up 5 bases, with 16 bases separating them. CDR3 bases: TGCGCCAGCAGCCCGGGACGGGACGGGACTGAAGCTTTCTTT. Its translation is CASSPGRDGTEAFF.

The chain carries TRBV30 and TRBJ1-5, with 8 bases identical to TRBD1. V lost 3 bases to trimming and J lost 3 bases; unmatched junction nucleotides: 4. The CDR3 loop spans 14 amino acids. The germline V gene encodes CDR1 GTSNPN and CDR2 SVGIG (reference sequence). The CDR3 sequence: CAWRGTGNNQPQHF. The CDR3 coding sequence is TGTGCCTGGAGGGGGACAGGCAACAATCAGCCCCAGCATTTT.

DNA for the CDR3: TGTGCCAGCTCACGGGGACAGGGGCCATCCGGGGAGCTGTTTTTT. It encodes CASSRGQGPSGELFF. V gene TRBV18 combines with J gene TRBJ2-2, with 10 nucleotides matching TRBD1. Germline assignment: CDR1 KGHSH and CDR2 LQKENI. J was trimmed by 6 bases and V by 4 bases; bases with no gene match: 5. The CDR3 runs 15 residues.

Remarks on this clone: The junction departs from the called germline gene at one end, perhaps through a read error. The gene calls are TRBV29-1 and TRBJ2-7; 9 bases map to TRBD1. The CDR3 runs to 13 residues. Germline assignment: CDR1 SQVTM and CDR2 ANQGSEA. The CDR3 protein is CSVDETGGNEQCF. The CDR3, as DNA: TGCAGCGTTGACGAGACAGGGGGTAACGAGCAGTGCTTC.

CDR3 coding DNA: TGCGCCAGCAGCTCCGGGACAGGACGAGAGACCCAGTACTTC. As protein: CASSSGTGRETQYF. This chain links TRBV5-1 with TRBJ2-5, with 8 bases that match TRBD1. The germline V gene has CDR1 SGHRS and CDR2 YFSETQ. After removal of 3 bases from V and 4 bases from J, the junction contained 5 bases not matched to a gene. The length of the CDR3 is 14 residues.

CDR3 residues: CASSQGEDAETFF. The CDR3 nucleotides are TGTGCCAGCAGCCAAGGGGAGGACGCCGAAACTTTCTTT. The J gene is TRBJ1-1, the V gene TRBV4-2; D remains unclear. Per the germline V gene, CDR1 is LGHNA and CDR2 is YNFKEQ. V lost 1 base to trimming and J lost 12 bases, with 15 bases between them. The CDR3 length is 13 residues.

The chain combines TRBV10-2 with TRBJ1-6; the D is unclear. The CDR3 covers 13 residues. Deletions cut 6 bases from V and 5 bases from J, with 8 bases between. In germline, CDR1 is WSHSY, CDR2 SAAADI. The CDR3, as DNA: TGCGCCAGCAGCGTCACCGATAATTCACCCCTCCACTTT. It specifies CASSVTDNSPLHF.

This clone was seen once. This sequence joins TRBV6-1 and TRBJ1-5, with TRBD1 matching over 8 bases. The CDR3 extends over 15 amino acids. Unmatched junction bases numbered 8, after V lost 3 bases and J lost 7 bases. Per germline, CDR1 MNHNS and CDR2 SASEGT. This chain's CDR3 is CASSDGQGEWQPQHF. In DNA form, the CDR3 reads TGTGCCAGCAGTGACGGACAGGGAGAGTGGCAGCCCCAGCATTTT.

The V call is TRBV6-5, the J call TRBJ1-1, with D uncertain. CDR1 MNHEY and CDR2 SVGAGI come from the germline V gene. The CDR3 loop spans 16 amino acids. Trimming took 0 bases from V and 4 from J, leaving 15 bases between them. The CDR3 here is CASSYSAEGRFTEAFF. CDR3 DNA sequence: TGTGCCAGCAGTTACTCGGCCGAAGGGAGGTTCACTGAAGCTTTCTTT.

V gene TRBV11-3 combines with J gene TRBJ1-3, with D maybe TRBD1 (5 bases). Germline V gene lookup returns CDR1 SGHNT and CDR2 YENEEA. Trimming left V 7 bases short and J 0 bases short, with 13 bases between. The CDR3 has 15 residues. The CDR3 is CASNFGGLSGNTIYF. As DNA, the CDR3 is TGTGCCAGCAACTTCGGGGGTCTCTCTGGAAACACCATATATTTT.

This rearrangement joins TRBV3-1 (or the pseudogene TRBV3-2) to TRBJ2-2; the D gene is possibly TRBD2 (7 bases). Trimming shortened V by 4 bases and J by 4 bases, and 16 bases separated the two germline ends. The germline CDR1 and CDR2 sequences are LGHDT and YNNKEL (reference sequence). CDR3 length equals 16 residues. For the CDR3, the DNA is TGTGCCAGCAGCCGTGGGAGGGGGGGACCCACCGGGGAGCTGTTTTTT. It yields the protein CASSRGRGGPTGELFF.

This chain links TRBV28 with TRBJ2-7; TRBD1 agrees at 9 bases. The germline V gene has CDR1 MDHEN and CDR2 SYDVKM. J lost 2 bases, V lost 6 bases, and 8 bases had no gene match. The CDR3 covers 15 residues. CDR3 DNA sequence: TGTGCCAGCAGGGCCCCGGGACAGGGCACCTACGAGCAGTACTTC. Translated: CASRAPGQGTYEQYF.

The rearrangement joins TRBV6-4 to TRBJ1-2; D remains ambiguous. The V and J ends lost 4 bases and 4 bases respectively, with 10 bases between them. CDR1 MRHNA and CDR2 SNTAGT come from the germline V gene. This CDR3 spans 13 amino acids. DNA of the CDR3: TGTGCCAGCAGTGTCGCAGCAGGCTATGGCTACACCTTC. Translation gives CASSVAAGYGYTF.

The chain links TRBV10-3 to TRBJ2-2, with 10 nucleotides matching TRBD1. In germline, CDR1 is ENHRY, CDR2 SYGVKD. The CDR3 is 16 residues long. V lost 3 bases and J lost 5; bases outside the gene matches: 6. The CDR3 region is CAISEGQGGITGELFF. The CDR3 DNA is TGTGCCATCAGTGAAGGACAGGGGGGAATAACCGGGGAGCTGTTTTTT.

This chain joins TRBV3-1 (or the pseudogene TRBV3-2) and TRBJ1-5; D ambiguous. The CDR3 spans 15 residues. Per the germline V gene, CDR1 is LGHDT and CDR2 is YNNKEL (reference sequence). Trimming cost V 1 base and J 4 bases, with 11 bases left between them. Written as DNA, the CDR3 is TGTGCCAGCAGCCAAGCCTTTGGCGGGAATCAGCCCCAGCATTTT. Translation gives CASSQAFGGNQPQHF.

V usage is TRBV5-5 and J usage is TRBJ1-5; no clear D. V dropped 0 bases and J dropped 8 bases, with 12 bases sitting between them. This CDR3 has 14 amino acids. CDR1 and CDR2 (germline): SGHKS, YYEKEE (reference sequence). CDR3 nucleotide sequence: TGTGCCAGCAGCTTGGACAACCACGGTGAGCCCCAGCATTTT. This gives the protein CASSLDNHGEPQHF.

V usage is TRBV7-9 and J usage is TRBJ1-1; D call uncertain. V was pared by 1 base and J by 4 bases, with 10 bases between. In germline, CDR1 is SEHNR, CDR2 FQNEAQ (reference sequence). The CDR3 sequence is 14 residues long. The CDR3 region is CASSLGGRTTEAFF. Here the CDR3 DNA reads TGTGCCAGCAGCTTAGGGGGTCGTACCACTGAAGCTTTCTTT.

This clone has only one observation. The chain has TRBV15 and TRBJ2-7; no reliable D call. This CDR3 is 14 amino acids long. Germline V lookup: CDR1 LNHNV, CDR2 YYDKDF (reference sequence). The ends were cut back, 1 base at V and 1 base at J, with 8 bases in the middle. The CDR3 coding sequence is TGTGCCACCAGCAGAGGTGACATTTCCTACGAGCAGTACTTC. It yields the protein CATSRGDISYEQYF.

The chain joins TRBV30 to TRBJ2-1; a possible D gene is TRBD1 (6 bases). CDR1 is GTSNPN, CDR2 SVGIG, per germline (reference sequence). The V gene lost 5 bases and the J gene lost 0 bases, with 11 bases spanning the gap. CDR3 length equals 14 residues. CDR3 amino acids: CAWGQHSSYNEQFF. The CDR3, as DNA: TGTGCCTGGGGACAGCACAGCTCCTACAATGAGCAGTTCTTC.

This clone appeared a single time. The chain recombines TRBV18 with TRBJ2-2, with D possibly being TRBD1 (5 bases). CDR1 is KGHSH and CDR2 is LQKENI in the germline V gene. The V end was cut by 2 bases, the J end by 4 bases, with 8 bases between. CDR3 size: 14 residues. As DNA, the CDR3 is TGTGCCAGCTCACCAGGGGCAGGCACCGGGGAGCTGTTTTTT. Encoded protein: CASSPGAGTGELFF.

This chain links TRBV6-5 with TRBJ1-5; D gene ambiguous. The V and J ends lost 4 bases and 3 bases respectively, with 7 bases between them. CDR1 and CDR2 (germline): MNHEY, SVGAGI. The CDR3 covers 13 residues. The CDR3 reads CASSLKVNQPQHF. The CDR3 DNA reads TGTGCCAGCAGTTTAAAAGTCAATCAGCCCCAGCATTTT.

The chain joins TRBV18 to TRBJ1-1, with TRBD1 as a possible D gene (6 bases). CDR1 and CDR2 (germline): KGHSH, LQKENI. The V end was cut by 1 base, the J end by 3 bases, with 15 bases between. CDR3 length: 16 residues. CDR3 DNA sequence: TGTGCCAGCTCACCACGAATTACCGCAGGGGACACTGAAGCTTTCTTT. Translating gives CASSPRITAGDTEAFF. Variable domain in full (rest from reference TRBV18 and TRBJ1-1): NAGVMQNPRHLVRRRGQEARLRCSPMKGHSHVYWYRQLPEEGLKFMVYLQKENIIDESGMPKERFSAEFPKEGPSILRIQQVVRGDSAAYFCASSPRITAGDTEAFFGQGTRLTVV.

The chain carries TRBV6-5 and TRBJ1-2; the D gene is possibly TRBD1 (5 bases). Germline V gene lookup returns CDR1 MNHEY and CDR2 SVGAGI. The V end lost 5 bases, the J end lost 4 bases, and 17 bases lay between the germline ends. The CDR3 is 15 residues long. The CDR3 DNA is TGTGCCAGCAGTCCCTCGAGGGGCGCGGGCTATGGCTACACCTTC. Protein product: CASSPSRGAGYGYTF.

The chain links TRBV6-2 or TRBV6-3 to TRBJ1-5; D gene uncertain. Trimming cost V 2 bases and J 4 bases, with 15 bases left between them. CDR1 is MNHEY and CDR2 is SVGEGT in the germline V gene. The CDR3 has 16 residues. As DNA, the CDR3 is TGTGCCAGCAGTTACCTCGCCGGGGTAGGGAATCAGCCCCAGCATTTT. Its protein is CASSYLAGVGNQPQHF.

This chain connects TRBV19 to TRBJ2-5, with D perhaps being TRBD1 or TRBD2 (5 bases each). Per germline, CDR1 LNHDA and CDR2 SQIVND (reference sequence). The CDR3 has 17 residues. V gave up 6 bases and J gave up 5 bases, with 25 bases separating them. The CDR3 nucleotides are TGTGCCAGTAGATCCGGGGCCCCGGGTAACATTCGGGAGACCCAGTACTTC. Protein: CASRSGAPGNIRETQYF.

V usage is TRBV24-1 and J usage is TRBJ2-5, with D unresolved. The CDR3 is 17 residues long. Germline values: CDR1 KGHDR, CDR2 SFDVKD. V dropped 3 bases and J dropped 4 bases, with 20 bases sitting between them. For the CDR3, the DNA is TGTGCCACCAGTGATCCGCAGCCCCCTGGGGAACGAGAGACCCAGTACTTC. Amino acids: CATSDPQPPGERETQYF.

The chain recombines TRBV18 with TRBJ1-2; no reliable D call. V lost 3 bases and J 4 bases, leaving 9 bases between the germline ends. There are 13 residues in the CDR3. Germline loops: CDR1 KGHSH, CDR2 LQKENI. As DNA, the CDR3 is TGTGCCAGCTCACCCGACGGAGCCTATGGCTACACCTTC. This encodes CASSPDGAYGYTF.

This rearrangement joins TRBV3-1 (or the pseudogene TRBV3-2) to TRBJ2-7, with 10 bases that match TRBD1. The V gene end was trimmed by 4 bases and the J gene end by 5 bases; junction bases not matched to a gene: 11. Germline lookup yields CDR1 LGHDT and CDR2 YNNKEL (reference sequence). The CDR3 loop spans 16 amino acids. This CDR3 is CASSRGTGTGEHEQYF. The DNA for the CDR3 is TGTGCCAGCAGCCGAGGAACCGGGACAGGGGAGCACGAGCAGTACTTC.

This clone occurred a few times. This chain uses TRBV3-1 (or the pseudogene TRBV3-2) with TRBJ1-5, with unresolved D. Germline V gene sequence: CDR1 LGHDT, CDR2 YNNKEL (reference sequence). The germline V and J ends were trimmed by 2 bases and 4 bases, with 15 bases remaining between them. This CDR3 is 16 amino acids long. This chain's CDR3 is CASSQSCPEGNQPQHF. As DNA, the CDR3 is TGTGCCAGCAGCCAAAGTTGTCCCGAAGGGAATCAGCCCCAGCATTTT.

V and J are TRBV19 and TRBJ1-5, with D unclear. The CDR3 has 17 amino acids. The germline CDR1 and CDR2 sequences are LNHDA and SQIVND (reference sequence). V was trimmed by 0 bases and J by 0 bases, leaving 12 bases between them. The CDR3 DNA is TGTGCCAGTAGTATAGATCTACCGAACAATAGCAATCAGCCCCAGCATTTT. Translation: CASSIDLPNNSNQPQHF.